Shown below are 5 T cell receptor beta chains from a single sample sequenced in a study of T-cell reconstitution after alpha-beta-depleted transplantation in children. The TCRbeta library incorporated unique molecular identifiers. TCRdb ran MiXCR on the PCR reads and lists one entry per CDR3 protein. The top ten hold over 2.5% of the sample, which has just under 250,000 distinct CDR3 sequences, roughly 26% seen once. The material sequenced was PBMCs, taken before TCRalphabeta/CD19-depleted stem cell transplant. The source is a girl aged 2 to 10 with Fanconi anemia, due to receive a stem cell transplant.

The chain is built from TRBV11-2 and TRBJ2-3; TRBD2 might be the D (6 bases). Per the germline V gene, CDR1 is SGHAT and CDR2 is FQNNGV. The CDR3 consists of 15 residues. Trimming took off 6 bases at V and 3 bases at J, with 16 bases between the two ends. CDR3: CASRPTAGGTDTQYF. The DNA for the CDR3 is TGTGCCAGCAGGCCCACAGCCGGGGGAACAGATACGCAGTATTTT.

This clonotype was seen more than once but under ten times. This sequence joins TRBV6-5 and TRBJ2-7; D gene uncertain. This CDR3 comprises 13 residues. V was pared by 1 base and J by 1 base, with 5 bases between. The V gene's germline CDR1 is MNHEY and CDR2 SVGAGI. CDR3 amino acids: CASSYFRSYEQYF. CDR3 DNA sequence: TGTGCCAGCAGTTACTTCCGATCCTACGAGCAGTACTTC.

This clonotype was seen a handful of times. The chain combines TRBV6-5 with TRBJ1-2, with 7 nucleotides matching TRBD1. Germline V gene lookup returns CDR1 MNHEY and CDR2 SVGAGI. V shed 6 bases, J shed 4 bases, and the junction held 8 bases outside the gene matches. The CDR3 consists of 14 residues. The CDR3 region has the DNA TGTGCCAGCAGGCGGGACAGCCTAGGCTATGGCTACACCTTC. Residues: CASRRDSLGYGYTF.

The CDR3 sequence: CASSYEPGGPTKNIQYF. The CDR3 DNA reads TGTGCCAGCAGTTACGAACCCGGAGGGCCGACCAAAAACATTCAGTACTTC. The V gene is TRBV6-5, the J gene TRBJ2-4; perhaps TRBD2 as D (6 bases). Germline values: CDR1 MNHEY, CDR2 SVGAGI. The V gene lost 2 bases and the J gene lost 2 bases, with 16 bases spanning the gap. CDR3 length equals 17 residues.

The sample holds many counts of this clonotype. The chain uses TRBV28 and TRBJ2-1, with a tentative D call TRBD1 (6 bases). Per germline, CDR1 MDHEN and CDR2 SYDVKM. The CDR3 extends over 15 amino acids. V shed 3 bases and J shed 5 bases, with 14 bases lying between them. The CDR3 region is CASSFVSGDNNEQFF. The CDR3, as DNA: TGTGCCAGCAGTTTTGTATCTGGGGACAACAATGAGCAGTTCTTC.